Each of the 28 T cell receptor beta chains below was sequenced from the same sample in a study of Ad26.COV2.S vaccination and SARS-CoV-2 variants listed by TCRdb under 2021. In light of the paper, this sample's treatment or condition label describes: roughly 19 received Ad26.COV2.S at low or high dose, single or two shots; 5 received placebo; per-sample allocation not given. For vaccine and placebo recipients, repertoires were sequenced using samples collected on day 63 after the first injection. Libraries came from the immunoSEQ multiplex PCR assay. TCRdb took over this immuneACCESS table, retaining in-frame rearrangements with V and J assigned. Such tables are incomplete; in checked studies, under half of the missing clones stem from an unresolved V gene, and the remainder is unexplained. The sample data list about 440,000 clones, and around nine tenths of these were observed just once. The ten largest clones take up around 13% of the sample.

Sequenced material: peripheral blood, taken in a trial of Ad26.COV2.S vaccine versus placebo. The origin of the receptors is a person aged 18 to 65 who received the Ad26.COV2.S COVID-19 vaccine or a placebo.

The rearrangement links TRBV3-1 (or the pseudogene TRBV3-2) to TRBJ1-4; D is uncertain. Germline-derived CDR1 and CDR2 are LGHDT and YNNKEL (reference sequence). Trimming cost V 6 bases and J 3 bases, with 14 bases left between them. This CDR3 contains 15 residues. CDR3 DNA: TGTGCCAGCAGATTTGCCCGGTCGGCTAATGAAAAACTGTTTTTT. As protein: CASRFARSANEKLFF.

The chain uses TRBV6-5 and TRBJ2-5; D might be TRBD1 or TRBD2, each matching 5 bases. The CDR3 is 15 amino acids. Germline V gene lookup returns CDR1 MNHEY and CDR2 SVGAGI. Trimming cost V 0 bases and J 4 bases, with 12 bases left between them. The CDR3 nucleotides are TGTGCCAGCAGTTACTCGGCTGGGGGAGCAGAGACCCAGTACTTC. Protein: CASSYSAGGAETQYF.

The chain carries TRBV19 and TRBJ2-1; D may correspond to TRBD1 or TRBD2 (6 bases each). The CDR3 spans 12 residues. In germline, CDR1 is LNHDA, CDR2 SQIVND (reference sequence). Trimming removed 6 bases at V and 10 bases at J, with 13 bases between. The CDR3 region is CASREGVSEQFF. DNA of the CDR3: TGTGCCAGTAGGGAGGGGGTCAGCGAGCAGTTCTTC.

Comments on this clone: Within the sample, other DNA sequences also encode this same CDR3. Here the CDR3 DNA reads TGTGCCAGCAGCCCGGGACAGGGGGCCTACGAGCAGTACTTC. Translated, it gives CASSPGQGAYEQYF. V and J are TRBV9 and TRBJ2-7; 11 bases are shared with TRBD1. The junction had 2 bases not matched to a gene; V was cut back by 4 bases and J by 2 bases. Germline loops: CDR1 SGDLS, CDR2 YYNGEE. The CDR3 spans 14 residues.

This sequence joins TRBV28 and TRBJ1-5; no firm D call. In germline, CDR1 is MDHEN, CDR2 SYDVKM. The CDR3 runs to 16 residues. The ends were cut back, 4 bases at V and 0 bases at J, with 13 bases in the middle. The CDR3 nucleotides read TGTGCCAGCAGTTCCCAGTCCGGTTCTAGCAATCAGCCCCAGCATTTT. It is translated as CASSSQSGSSNQPQHF.

The V and J genes are TRBV9 and TRBJ2-7; 9 bases are a match to TRBD2. J lost 3 bases, V lost 3 bases, and 4 bases had no gene match. The CDR3 sequence is 14 residues long. Per the germline V gene, CDR1 is SGDLS and CDR2 is YYNGEE. In nucleotides, the CDR3 is TGTGCCAGCAGCGCCGGGACTAGCATCTACGAGCAGTACTTC. It translates to CASSAGTSIYEQYF.

This clone showed up just once. V and J are TRBV25-1 and TRBJ1-2; 7 bases align to TRBD1. Losses at the gene ends were 3 bases for V and 0 bases for J; bases not matched to a gene: 4. Germline loops: CDR1 MGHDK, CDR2 SYGVNS. The CDR3 extends over 15 amino acids. CDR3: CASSDPGGTNYGYTF. CDR3 DNA: TGTGCCAGCAGTGATCCAGGGGGGACTAACTATGGCTACACCTTC.

The chain has TRBV6-1 and TRBJ2-5; tentative D call: TRBD1 (6 bases). Between the trimmed V and J ends, which lost 2 bases and 2 bases, there was a span of 9 bases. The CDR3 covers 14 residues. Germline assignment: CDR1 MNHNS and CDR2 SASEGT. For the CDR3, the DNA is TGTGCCAGCAGTGAATGGACAGAGCAAGAGACCCAGTACTTC. Its translation: CASSEWTEQETQYF.

This clone was observed a single time. This chain links TRBV4-3 with TRBJ1-3; D is possibly TRBD1 (6 bases). This CDR3 is 17 amino acids long. The germline V and J ends were trimmed by 2 bases and 2 bases, with 16 bases remaining between them. The germline gives CDR1 LGHNA, CDR2 YSLEER. The CDR3 DNA reads as TGCGCCAGCAGCCAATTGGTAGGGGGAAGGGCTGGAAACACCATATATTTT. It specifies CASSQLVGGRAGNTIYF.

The chain employs TRBV28 and TRBJ1-5; D remains ambiguous. The CDR3 covers 14 residues. The V and J ends lost 2 bases and 3 bases respectively, with 8 bases between them. CDR1 is MDHEN, CDR2 SYDVKM, per germline. CDR3 in amino acids: CASSLRTFNQPQHF. In nucleotides, the CDR3 is TGTGCCAGCAGTTTAAGGACTTTCAATCAGCCCCAGCATTTT.

The V and J genes are TRBV6-2 or TRBV6-3 and TRBJ2-7; TRBD2 matches 8 bases. CDR3 size: 15 residues. Germline-derived CDR1 and CDR2 are MNHEY and SVGEGT. V shed 3 bases, J shed 6 bases, and the junction held 10 bases outside the gene matches. The CDR3 is CASSYLLAGWGEQYF. The CDR3 coding sequence is TGTGCCAGCAGTTATTTGCTAGCGGGTTGGGGCGAGCAGTACTTC.

This chain links TRBV30 with TRBJ2-3, with 9 positions matching TRBD2. Germline lookup yields CDR1 GTSNPN and CDR2 SVGIG (reference sequence). The CDR3 is 18 residues long. J lost 0 bases, V lost 0 bases, and 10 bases had no gene match. CDR3 in DNA: TGTGCCTGGAGTGTACCAGCGGGAGGCCCCTCTAGCACAGATACGCAGTATTTT. Encoded protein: CAWSVPAGGPSSTDTQYF.

V gene TRBV28 combines with J gene TRBJ2-3, with TRBD2 matching over 7 bases. The CDR3 is 13 amino acids. The junction had 2 bases not matched to a gene; V was cut back by 6 bases and J by 2 bases. Germline assignment: CDR1 MDHEN and CDR2 SYDVKM. The CDR3 spells CASRGTNTDTQYF. The CDR3 coding sequence is TGTGCCAGCAGGGGGACTAACACAGATACGCAGTATTTT.

The rearrangement uses TRBV5-1 and TRBJ2-7, with D unclear. The V gene's germline CDR1 is SGHRS and CDR2 YFSETQ. V was shortened by 3 bases and J by 7 bases, with 14 bases between the two germline ends. There are 13 residues in the CDR3. The DNA for the CDR3 is TGCGCCAGCAGCTGGGATCTTCAGAGAGAGCAGTACTTC. Translating it yields CASSWDLQREQYF.

CDR3 sequence reads: CASSIISGGNQPQHF. The CDR3 coding sequence is TGTGCCAGTAGTATAATCTCCGGGGGCAATCAGCCCCAGCATTTT. The chain combines TRBV19 with TRBJ1-5; no reliable D call. The CDR3 has 15 amino acids. Germline assignment: CDR1 LNHDA and CDR2 SQIVND (reference sequence). V was shortened by 2 bases and J by 2 bases, with 10 bases between the two germline ends.

The V and J genes are TRBV18 and TRBJ1-2; D possibly corresponds to TRBD1 (5 bases). V was clipped by 2 bases and J by 2 bases, with 12 bases between them. The CDR3 covers 15 residues. Germline V CDR1 and CDR2: KGHSH, LQKENI. DNA for the CDR3: TGTGCCAGCTCACCAGTCGCAGGGTTGAACTATGGCTACACCTTC. The encoded protein is CASSPVAGLNYGYTF. Using reference TRBV18 and TRBJ1-2 for the parts outside the CDR3, the full variable domain is NAGVMQNPRHLVRRRGQEARLRCSPMKGHSHVYWYRQLPEEGLKFMVYLQKENIIDESGMPKERFSAEFPKEGPSILRIQQVVRGDSAAYFCASSPVAGLNYGYTFGSGTRLTVV.

The chain is built from TRBV30 and TRBJ2-7; D is unresolved. This CDR3 contains 11 residues. CDR1 is GTSNPN and CDR2 is SVGIG in the germline V gene (reference sequence). Deletions cut 1 base from V and 4 bases from J, with 5 bases between. The CDR3 region has the DNA TGTGCCTGGAGTGCTATGTACGAGCAGTACTTC. This codes for CAWSAMYEQYF.

This clone was observed a single time. The chain couples TRBV5-6 to TRBJ2-3; D ambiguous. The V end lost 3 bases, the J end lost 7 bases, and 21 bases lay between the germline ends. There are 16 residues in the CDR3. Germline V gene lookup returns CDR1 SGHDT and CDR2 YYEEEE. The CDR3 region has the DNA TGTGCCAGCAGCTCCATTCTTCCAATCCGAGGTTATACGCAGTATTTT. It is translated as CASSSILPIRGYTQYF.

CDR3 bases: TGTGCCAGCAGCGAGCAGGGGTGGGAGACCCAGTACTTC. Its translation is CASSEQGWETQYF. The rearrangement links TRBV9 to TRBJ2-5; the D gene is possibly TRBD1 (6 bases). Trimming cost V 3 bases and J 5 bases, with 11 bases left between them. Germline loops: CDR1 SGDLS, CDR2 YYNGEE. This CDR3 spans 13 amino acids.

Remarks on this clone: Different DNA sequences within this sample yield the same CDR3. The chain has TRBV3-1 (or the pseudogene TRBV3-2) and TRBJ1-2; D is unclear. Germline-derived CDR1 and CDR2 are LGHDT and YNNKEL (reference sequence). The CDR3 is 11 residues long. The V end was cut by 1 base, the J end by 8 bases, with 5 bases between. CDR3 in DNA: TGTGCCAGCAGCCAAGTTGGGGGCTACACCTTC. This encodes CASSQVGGYTF.

The chain is built from TRBV5-5 and TRBJ1-3; 9 bases match TRBD1. CDR3 size: 15 residues. The ends lost 2 bases at V and 5 bases at J; junction bases unmatched: 5. Per the germline V gene, CDR1 is SGHKS and CDR2 is YYEKEE (reference sequence). CDR3 nucleotide sequence: TGTGCCAGCAGCTTCTCCGGGACAGGGAGAAACACCATATATTTT. Its protein product is CASSFSGTGRNTIYF. The variable domain in full, with the rest retrieved from reference TRBV5-5 and TRBJ1-3, is DAGVTQSPTHLIKTRGQQVTLRCSPISGHKSVSWYQQVLGQGPQFIFQYYEKEERGRGNFPDRFSARQFPNYSSELNVNALLLGDSALYLCASSFSGTGRNTIYFGEGSWLTVV.

This clone was found once. This chain links TRBV27 with TRBJ2-7; D perhaps matches TRBD2 (5 bases). The CDR3 covers 15 residues. V lost 5 bases, J lost 0 bases, and 14 bases lay in between. From germline, CDR1 is MNHEY and CDR2 SMNVEV (reference sequence). The CDR3 bases are TGTGCCAGCAGTCGAGGCGGGCGGAGCTCCTACGAGCAGTACTTC. This translates into CASSRGGRSSYEQYF.

V is TRBV6-5 and J is TRBJ2-3; no definite D call. The CDR3 covers 16 residues. The germline gives CDR1 MNHEY, CDR2 SVGAGI. Trimming removed 2 bases from V and 2 bases from J, with 14 bases in between. The CDR3, as DNA: TGTGCCAGCAGTTACACAGTTGCAGGCCTCACAGATACGCAGTATTTT. This gives the protein CASSYTVAGLTDTQYF.

This clone was observed a handful of times. The chain uses TRBV28 and TRBJ1-1, with D unresolved. V was trimmed by 2 bases and J by 1 base, leaving 8 bases between them. This CDR3 has 14 amino acids. CDR1 and CDR2 (germline): MDHEN, SYDVKM. The CDR3 DNA reads as TGTGCCAGCAGTTTAATCTCCAGGAACACTGAAGCTTTCTTT. Encoded protein: CASSLISRNTEAFF.

The chain is built from TRBV21-1 and TRBJ2-2; TRBD2, the table's D call, was not compared with the DNA. TRBV21-1 is flagged as a pseudogene. CDR3 length equals 14 residues. The chain's CDR3 is CASTNTGGFGELFF. CDR3 DNA: TGTGCCAGCACGAACACGGGTGGGTTCGGGGAGCTGTTTTTT.

The CDR3 reads CASSLGGRGREKLFF. The CDR3 nucleotides read TGTGCCAGCAGCTTGGGAGGCAGGGGGCGTGAAAAACTGTTTTTT. The chain is built from TRBV5-8 and TRBJ1-4; 8 positions match TRBD1. Germline V CDR1 and CDR2: SGHTS, YDEGEE. V shed 0 bases and J 7 bases; nucleotides not matched to a gene: 5. This CDR3 region has 15 residues.

The genes are TRBV28 and TRBJ1-1, with a tentative D call TRBD1 (5 bases). Trimming took off 3 bases at V and 8 bases at J, with 16 bases between the two ends. The CDR3 totals 14 residues. Per the germline V gene, CDR1 is MDHEN and CDR2 is SYDVKM. In DNA form, the CDR3 reads TGTGCCAGCAGTTTGTTCTTGGGACGGCGGGAAGCTTTCTTT. Translated: CASSLFLGRREAFF.

In DNA form, the CDR3 reads TGTGCCACCAGTGATCTAGGGACAGCTGGGGCTTTCTTT. Translated: CATSDLGTAGAFF. The chain combines TRBV24-1 with TRBJ1-1, with TRBD1 matching over 7 bases. This CDR3 region has 13 residues. Trimming took 3 bases from V and 11 from J; bases not matched to a gene: 8. Looked up from germline, CDR1 is KGHDR and CDR2 is SFDVKD.